Presented here are 4 T cell receptor beta chains from one specimen sequenced in a study of shared clonotypes between healthy human individuals. Assay: immunoSEQ multiplex PCR; the TCRdb copy retains only in-frame clones and omits some. This table holds millions of clones, more than 85% found once. The sequencing sample was made of naive CD4+ T cells from PBMCs. Subset here: CD45RA+ positively selected. These receptors came from a man aged 18 to 30 in good health. Some clones in this sample may be carry-over from other donors' samples.

In its sample, this clone was seen once. V usage is TRBV7-3 and J usage is TRBJ2-1; D might be TRBD1 (5 bases). This CDR3 has 17 amino acids. CDR1 is SGHTA, CDR2 FQGTGA, per germline. Between the trimmed V and J ends, which lost 1 base and 2 bases, there was a span of 15 bases. CDR3 sequence: CASSLKGQGTAYNEQFF. The DNA of the CDR3 is TGTGCCAGCAGCTTAAAGGGGCAGGGTACAGCCTACAATGAGCAGTTCTTC.

On this clone: This sample includes further DNA sequences coding for the same CDR3. Written as DNA, the CDR3 is TGTGCCTGGAGCCCCGACAGAACCTACGAGCAGTACTTC. It codes for CAWSPDRTYEQYF. V usage is TRBV30 and J usage is TRBJ2-7, with a weak D call TRBD1 (5 bases). Germline V gene sequence: CDR1 GTSNPN, CDR2 SVGIG (reference sequence). This CDR3 is built from 13 residues. V was shortened by 3 bases and J by 2 bases, with 11 bases between the two germline ends.

This clone showed up just once. The V and J genes are TRBV6-6 and TRBJ1-5; possible D gene TRBD1, 5 bases. The V gene lost 2 bases and the J gene lost 4 bases, with 15 bases spanning the gap. The CDR3 runs to 16 residues. Germline V gene lookup returns CDR1 MNHNY and CDR2 SVGAGI (reference sequence). The CDR3 region has the DNA TGTGCCAGCAGTTACGCGAGGGGCAGGGAGAATCAGCCCCAGCATTTT. Translating it yields CASSYARGRENQPQHF.

The chain recombines TRBV7-2 with TRBJ1-3, with TRBD1 matching 8 bases. V dropped 6 bases and J dropped 4; count of bases not matched to a gene: 8. The CDR3 consists of 15 residues. Germline assignment: CDR1 SGHTA and CDR2 FQGNSA. CDR3 loop: CASRPQGAGGNTIYF. The CDR3 DNA is TGTGCCAGCAGGCCGCAGGGGGCCGGAGGAAACACCATATATTTT.